This TCR beta chain was obtained from a study of blood T cell repertoires in COVID-19 (dated by TCRdb to 2020 to 2021). For context, the study as a whole: Samples covering the acute and convalescent phases of COVID-19 were provided by collaborators in the United States, Italy and Spain. Where HLA class I and class II types were available, the types were taken from metadata supplied by the sample provider, not from assay-based typing. Nearly every sample came with metadata listing a de-identified subject ID, COVID-19 status, age in years and sex. The repertoires were released in a freely available public database intended as a resource for research on the immune response to SARS-CoV-2. The prospective study material was composed of cDNA or gDNA derived from T cells, B-cell-depleted T cells, or PBMCs. Deeply sampled blood TCRbeta repertoires from subjects exposed to, actively infected with, or recovered from COVID-19 were included in the dataset. The samples were drawn from two sources: the first 160 participants of the ongoing ImmuneRACE study, and 1,000 to 1,500 subjects contributed by 6 global collaborators. Results and caveats for the whole study, not just this receptor: How much clinical and demographic metadata was included differed by source and by participant, and the metadata was provided uncurated.

Comments on this clone: The antigen it binds to is not known. It has no much larger one-base neighbor in the sample; base qualities were not kept.

TCRbeta CDR3 regions were amplified from genomic DNA using the immunoSEQ Assay, a bias-controlled multiplex PCR. The study's own analysis went as follows. The number of nucleated cells in each sample was estimated by amplification of reference gene primers within the assay. To quantify the absolute abundance of each unique TCRbeta CDR3 rearrangement, sequence reads were collapsed and filtered. For each sample, productive Simpson clonality was calculated as the square root of Simpson's diversity index across productive rearrangements. Held by TCRdb, this immuneACCESS table contains in-frame sequences only and omits some clones. Under half of the omission traces to an unresolved V gene where checked; the cause of the rest is unknown. Clone size and the V and J calls come from that table; the DNA yielded D and trimming. Recorded for this sample are around 300,000 clones; 89% of them occurred a single time. The ten largest clones capture over 8.5% of the sample.

Enrolling through a virtual design, the prospective study's participants ranged in age from roughly 18 to 95 years and lived across 20 to 25 United States geographic areas. To assign participants to cohorts, the prospective study relied on clinical history that participants themselves reported in a screening survey and a study questionnaire. Recovered participants in ImmuneRACE Cohort 3 were defined by two consecutive negative NP/OP PCR tests, clearance by a healthcare professional, or resolution of symptoms. Mobile phlebotomists in the prospective study collected whole blood, serum and a nasopharyngeal or oropharyngeal swab from every participant. Over a roughly 2-month period, participants in the prospective study had the option of providing additional blood draws and questionnaires. Before DNA extraction, prospective study blood samples were shipped either frozen or at room temperature. Measured from the cysteine to the phenylalanine, the CDR3 is 16 residues long. This entry keeps only the CDR3 DNA: 48 bases, framed from base 1. At the junction V is shortened by 5 bases and J by 8 bases; bases outside the gene matches: 12. CDR1 MGHDK and CDR2 SYGVNS were looked up in the germline V gene.

Source material: PBMCs or T cells enriched from blood (not recorded which). This receptor was identified in a woman in her twenties or thirties who had recovered from COVID-19. The chain joins TRBV25-1 to TRBJ1-4; 9 of the junction bases match TRBD1. The DNA reads TGTGCCAGCAGTTTCGTGCCGGGACAGGGAGACGAAAAACTGTTTTTT. Translated, it gives CASSFVPGQGDEKLFF.